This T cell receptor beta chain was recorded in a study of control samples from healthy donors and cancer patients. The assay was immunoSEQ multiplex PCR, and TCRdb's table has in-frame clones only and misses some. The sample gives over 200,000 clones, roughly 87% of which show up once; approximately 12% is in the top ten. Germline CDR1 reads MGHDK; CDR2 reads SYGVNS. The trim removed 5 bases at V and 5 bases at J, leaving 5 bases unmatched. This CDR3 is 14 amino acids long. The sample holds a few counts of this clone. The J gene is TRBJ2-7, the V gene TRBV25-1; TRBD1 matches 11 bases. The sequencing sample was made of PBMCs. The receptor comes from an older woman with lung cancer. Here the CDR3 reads CASSPGQGVDEQYF. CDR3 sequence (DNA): TGTGCCAGCAGTCCGGGACAGGGGGTTGACGAGCAGTACTTC.